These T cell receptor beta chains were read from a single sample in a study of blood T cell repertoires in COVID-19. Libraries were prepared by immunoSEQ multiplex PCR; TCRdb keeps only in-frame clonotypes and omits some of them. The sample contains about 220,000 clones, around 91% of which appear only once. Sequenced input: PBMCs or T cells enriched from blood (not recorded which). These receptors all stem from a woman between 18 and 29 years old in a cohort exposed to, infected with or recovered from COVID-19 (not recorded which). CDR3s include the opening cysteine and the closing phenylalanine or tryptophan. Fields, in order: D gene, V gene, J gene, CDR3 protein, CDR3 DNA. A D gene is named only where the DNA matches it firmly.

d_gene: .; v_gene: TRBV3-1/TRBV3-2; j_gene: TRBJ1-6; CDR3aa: CASRVYNSPLHF; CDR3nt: TGTGCCAGCCGGGTCTATAATTCACCCCTCCACTTT
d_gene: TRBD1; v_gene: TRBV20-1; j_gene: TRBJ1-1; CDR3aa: CSAGTAEAFF; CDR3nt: TGCAGTGCTGGGACAGCTGAAGCTTTCTTT
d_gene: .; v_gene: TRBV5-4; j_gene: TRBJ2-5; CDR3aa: CASSPGQQETQYF; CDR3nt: TGTGCCAGCAGCCCCGGACAGCAAGAGACCCAGTACTTC
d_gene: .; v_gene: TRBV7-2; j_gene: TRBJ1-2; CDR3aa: CASSFQDSYGYTF; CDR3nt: TGTGCCAGCAGCTTTCAGGACAGTTATGGCTACACCTTC
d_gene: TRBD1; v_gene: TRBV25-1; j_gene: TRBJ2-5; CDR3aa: CASSGQGVETQYF; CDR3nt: TGTGCCAGCAGTGGACAGGGAGTAGAGACCCAGTACTTC
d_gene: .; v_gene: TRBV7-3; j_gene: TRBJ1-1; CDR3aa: CASSLRGSEAFF; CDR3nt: TGTGCCAGCAGCTTAAGAGGATCCGAAGCTTTCTTT
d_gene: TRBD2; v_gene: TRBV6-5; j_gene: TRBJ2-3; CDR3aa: CASSWGRGDTDTQYF; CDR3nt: TGTGCCAGCAGTTGGGGGCGGGGGGACACAGATACGCAGTATTTT
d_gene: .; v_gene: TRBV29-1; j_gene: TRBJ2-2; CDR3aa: CSVEGGDTRTGELFF; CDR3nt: TGCAGCGTTGAAGGGGGGGATACTCGAACCGGGGAGCTGTTTTTT
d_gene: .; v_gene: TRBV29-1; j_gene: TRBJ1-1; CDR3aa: CSVHGQNTEAFF; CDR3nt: TGCAGCGTTCATGGACAGAACACTGAAGCTTTCTTT
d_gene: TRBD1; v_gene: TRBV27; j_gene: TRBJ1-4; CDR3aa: CASSLFQGAGEKLFF; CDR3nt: TGTGCCAGCAGTTTATTTCAGGGGGCGGGTGAAAAACTGTTTTTT
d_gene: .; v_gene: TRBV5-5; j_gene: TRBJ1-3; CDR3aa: CASSLEGFGNTIYF; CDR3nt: TGTGCCAGCAGCTTGGAGGGGTTTGGAAACACCATATATTTT
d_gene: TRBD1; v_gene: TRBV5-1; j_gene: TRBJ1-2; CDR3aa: CASSRTGFTGGTSNYGYTF; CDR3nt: TGCGCCAGCAGCCGTACCGGCTTTACAGGGGGGACCTCTAACTATGGCTACACCTTC
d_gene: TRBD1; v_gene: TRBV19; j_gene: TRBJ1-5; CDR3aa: CASSDRGYQPQHF; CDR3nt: TGTGCCAGTAGCGACAGGGGATATCAGCCCCAGCATTTT